This T cell receptor beta chain was sequenced for a study of blood T cells in healthy people across ages. Study outcomes and limitations: Diversity estimates drawn from one million T cells were deemed underestimates.

In its sample, this clonotype was seen many times. Its antigen is still unknown. V gave up 6 bases and J gave up 5 bases; unmatched junction bases: 6. In germline, CDR1 is MGHRA, CDR2 YSYEKL. This CDR3 has 13 residues. The authors drew around 9.3 milliliters of peripheral blood from each donor. Through a sample-barcoded 5' primer and a J-beta primer mix, a second PCR was run for about 6 to 11 cycles. Each cDNA molecule received a tag from a template-switch adaptor that had 12 random nucleotides. One entry per CDR3 protein results from TCRdb running MiXCR on the 5' RACE reads. The sample shows more than 1.4 million distinct CDR3 sequences, around 42% of them seen only once.

This chain uses TRBV4-1 with TRBJ2-7, with 8 bases matching TRBD1. Sequencing was performed on blood. The clonotype originates from a woman between 18 and 30 years old in good health. This CDR3 is CASRRTGGDEQYF. The CDR3 bases are TGCGCCAGCAGGAGAACAGGGGGTGACGAGCAGTACTTC.